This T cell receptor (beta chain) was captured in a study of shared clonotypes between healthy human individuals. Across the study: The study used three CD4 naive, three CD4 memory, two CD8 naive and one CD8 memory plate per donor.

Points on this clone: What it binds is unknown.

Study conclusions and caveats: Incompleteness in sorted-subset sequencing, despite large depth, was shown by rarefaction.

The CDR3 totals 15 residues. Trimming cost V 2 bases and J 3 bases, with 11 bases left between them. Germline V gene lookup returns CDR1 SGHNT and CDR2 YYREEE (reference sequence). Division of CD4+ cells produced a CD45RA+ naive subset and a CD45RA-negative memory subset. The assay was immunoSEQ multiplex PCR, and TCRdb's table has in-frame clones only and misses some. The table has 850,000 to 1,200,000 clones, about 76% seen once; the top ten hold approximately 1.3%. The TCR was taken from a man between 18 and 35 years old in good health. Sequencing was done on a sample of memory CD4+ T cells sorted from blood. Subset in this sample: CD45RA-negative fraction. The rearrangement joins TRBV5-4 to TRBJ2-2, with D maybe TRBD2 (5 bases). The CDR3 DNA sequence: TGTGCCAGCAGCTTACCGGGAAGGGACACCGGGGAGCTGTTTTTT. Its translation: CASSLPGRDTGELFF.